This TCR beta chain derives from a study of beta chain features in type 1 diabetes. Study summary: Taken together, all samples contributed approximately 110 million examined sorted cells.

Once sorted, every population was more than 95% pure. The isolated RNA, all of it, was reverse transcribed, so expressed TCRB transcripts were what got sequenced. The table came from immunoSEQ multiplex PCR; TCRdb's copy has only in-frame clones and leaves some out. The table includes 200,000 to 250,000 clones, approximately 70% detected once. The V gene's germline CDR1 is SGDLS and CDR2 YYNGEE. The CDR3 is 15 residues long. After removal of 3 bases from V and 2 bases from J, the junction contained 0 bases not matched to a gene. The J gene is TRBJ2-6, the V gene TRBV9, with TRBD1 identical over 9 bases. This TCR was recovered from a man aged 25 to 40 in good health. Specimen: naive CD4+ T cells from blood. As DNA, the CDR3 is TGTGCCAGCAGCGGGACAGGGGCTGGGGCCAACGTCCTGACTTTC. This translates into CASSGTGAGANVLTF.